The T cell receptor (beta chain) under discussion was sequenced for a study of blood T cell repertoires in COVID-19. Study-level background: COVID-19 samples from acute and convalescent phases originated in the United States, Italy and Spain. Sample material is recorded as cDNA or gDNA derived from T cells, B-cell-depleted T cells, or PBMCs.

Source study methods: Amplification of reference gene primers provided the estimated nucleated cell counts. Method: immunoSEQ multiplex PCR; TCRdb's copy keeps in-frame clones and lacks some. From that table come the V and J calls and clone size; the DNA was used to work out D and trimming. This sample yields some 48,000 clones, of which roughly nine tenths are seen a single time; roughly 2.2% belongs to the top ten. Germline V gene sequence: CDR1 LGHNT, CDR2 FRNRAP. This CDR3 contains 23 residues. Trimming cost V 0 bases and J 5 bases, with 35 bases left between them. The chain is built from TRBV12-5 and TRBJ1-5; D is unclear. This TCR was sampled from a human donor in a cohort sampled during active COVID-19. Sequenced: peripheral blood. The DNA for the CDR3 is TGTGCTAGTGGTTTGGTACTCGCTCCACTCGTCGGTTCTCCGCAGGCGTTAGATCAGCCCCAGCATTTT. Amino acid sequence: CASGLVLAPLVGSPQALDQPQHF.